This T cell receptor beta chain was sequenced during a study of OX40 agonist ivuxolimab in advanced cancers. About the study: Ivuxolimab is a fully human IgG2 antibody that activates OX40 (CD134). The study, taken as a whole, reports: At 0.1 to 3.0 mg/kg, CD4+ and CD8+ blood T cells expanded clonally by week 6.

Sequencing was performed with immunoSEQ multiplex PCR; in TCRdb, only in-frame clones are kept and a portion is missing. Of some 19,000 clones in the sample, 86% were seen once. Germline CDR1 and CDR2: SNHLY and FYNNEI. V was clipped by 5 bases and J by 1 base; unmatched bases: 6. CDR3 length: 15 amino acids. Enrollment shut out patients with autoimmune disease history or systemic immunosuppression. In the case of this clone: Its target is unknown.

The sample was CD4+ or CD8+ T cells sorted from blood, taken in a trial of the OX40 agonist ivuxolimab. The V gene is TRBV2, the J gene TRBJ2-5; 8 nucleotides agree with TRBD2. The clonotype was recovered from an adult with an advanced solid tumor such as melanoma, head and neck, liver or kidney cancer. This CDR3 is CASSIYGGGQETQYF. The DNA for the CDR3 is TGTGCCAGCAGTATCTACGGGGGGGGCCAAGAGACCCAGTACTTC.